Reported below is one T cell receptor (beta chain). CDR1 and CDR2 (germline): SGHNT, YYREEE (reference sequence). There are 20 residues in the CDR3. J gave up 3 bases and V 3 bases, and 16 bases lay outside the gene matches. Method: immunoSEQ multiplex PCR; TCRdb's copy keeps in-frame clones and lacks some. The sample lists around 62,000 clones, nearly 98% occurring once. This entry comes from a study of technical replicates of blood from a handful of donors. The sequenced material came from T cells isolated from PBMCs. This sequence was found in a human donor in good health. The chain is built from TRBV5-4 and TRBJ2-4, with 12 positions matching TRBD2. The CDR3 spells CASSSNGLAGPRHDKNIQYF. In nucleotides, the CDR3 is TGTGCCAGCAGCTCAAACGGACTAGCGGGGCCCCGACATGACAAAAACATTCAGTACTTC. The full variable domain, its missing parts supplied by reference TRBV5-4 and TRBJ2-4, is ETGVTQSPTHLIKTRGQQVTLRCSSQSGHNTVSWYQQALGQGPQFIFQYYREEENGRGNFPPRFSGLQFPNYSSELNVNALELDDSALYLCASSSNGLAGPRHDKNIQYFGAGTRLSVL.